This T cell receptor beta chain originates from a study of neurological immune-mediated disorders. This CDR3 is 15 amino acids long. V shed 5 bases, J shed 4 bases, and the junction held 13 bases outside the gene matches. Germline V gene sequence: CDR1 DFQATT, CDR2 SNEGSKA (reference sequence). In this sample, this clonotype turned up once. TCRdb fed the 5' RACE reads into MiXCR, producing one record per CDR3 protein. This sample has 45,000 or so distinct CDR3 sequences; around 3.3% occur once, and the top ten carry over 12%. Material: PBMCs. This TCR was sampled from a woman between 50 and 59 years old with multiple sclerosis. The V gene is TRBV20-1, the J gene TRBJ1-1, with 7 bases identical to TRBD1. The CDR3 protein is CSARSTLAGGTEAFF. The DNA of the CDR3 is TGCAGTGCTCGCAGTACCCTGGCAGGGGGCACTGAAGCTTTCTTT.